The present entry profiles one T cell receptor (beta chain) with its context. What it binds is not known. This sample was taken from a study of graft-versus-host responses after intestinal transplantation. Looking at the study overall: Recipients underwent multivisceral, liver-intestinal, or isolated intestinal transplants. Study outcomes and limitations: Across patients carrying graft-donor T cell macrochimerism, allografts held high graft-versus-host to host-versus-graft clonal ratios.

CDR3 length equals 13 residues. V lost 7 bases, J lost 5 bases, and 17 bases lay in between. Germline V lookup: CDR1 SQVTM, CDR2 ANQGSEA. The assay was immunoSEQ multiplex PCR, and TCRdb's table has in-frame clones only and misses some. The sample holds tens of thousands of clones, approximately 90% seen once. Sequences were derived from PBMCs, sampled 98 days after intestinal transplantation. The sequence was obtained from a human patient who received an intestinal transplant, so some T cells may come from the graft donor. The chain has TRBV29-1 and TRBJ1-2; weak D call: TRBD1 (6 bases). CDR3 protein: CSGFRGGGYGYTF. The CDR3 nucleotides read TGCAGCGGATTCAGGGGAGGAGGATATGGCTACACCTTC. The complete variable domain, with remaining parts taken from reference TRBV29-1 and TRBJ1-2, reads SAVISQKPSRDICQRGTSLTIQCQVDSQVTMMFWYRQQPGQSLTLIATANQGSEATYESGFVIDKFPISRPNLTFSTLTVSNMSPEDSSIYLCSGFRGGGYGYTFGSGTRLTVV.